This paragraph reports one TCR beta chain. The data were taken from a study of T cell responses to AZD1222 COVID-19 vaccine. Germline lookup yields CDR1 SGHNT and CDR2 YYREEE (reference sequence). The CDR3 is 15 residues long. Trimming took off 0 bases at V and 5 bases at J, with 12 bases between the two ends. Clones were read by immunoSEQ multiplex PCR, and TCRdb kept only the in-frame ones, dropping some. The table shows about 150,000 clones, with around nine tenths occurring only once. The chain links TRBV5-4 to TRBJ2-1, with D unresolved. The origin of this receptor is an adult who had recovered from COVID-19. Sequences were derived from peripheral blood, sampled after recovery from COVID-19. DNA for the CDR3: TGTGCCAGCAGCTTGGTGCCGTCTAGAAACAATGAGCAGTTCTTC. Translated, it gives CASSLVPSRNNEQFF.